These 7 T cell receptor beta chains share one sample of origin, sequenced in a study of cytomegalovirus exposure and HLA in healthy donors (dated by TCRdb to the late 2010s). Libraries were prepared through the immunoSEQ multiplex PCR assay. A mixture of 60 forward primers for TCR Vbeta segments and 13 reverse primers for TCR Jbeta segments was used in the multiplex PCR. TCRdb holds this immuneACCESS table with in-frame rearrangements only. Some clones are missing; in checked studies, unresolved V genes explain under half, and the rest has no known cause. In this sample the table shows some 150,000 clones, around 77% of which occur a single time. Jointly, the top ten make up around 1.9% of the sample. Sequenced sample: PBMCs. These receptors were collected from a woman aged 25 to 39 in good health and CMV-seropositive.

In its sample, this clone was seen a few times. The rearrangement links TRBV7-9 to TRBJ2-3, with D possibly being TRBD2 (5 bases). Per the germline V gene, CDR1 is SEHNR and CDR2 is FQNEAQ (reference sequence). The CDR3 runs 15 residues. The germline V and J ends were trimmed by 5 bases and 2 bases, with 14 bases remaining between them. The CDR3 loop is CASSPPLGITDTQYF. CDR3 nucleotides: TGTGCCAGCAGCCCGCCCCTCGGGATCACAGATACGCAGTATTTT.

V gene TRBV5-1 combines with J gene TRBJ1-4; TRBD1 matches at 9 bases. This CDR3 spans 16 amino acids. Germline V gene lookup returns CDR1 SGHRS and CDR2 YFSETQ. V lost 6 bases and J lost 8; bases outside the gene matches: 14. The CDR3 sequence is CASTHGWDRAGEKLFF. Written as DNA, the CDR3 is TGCGCCAGCACCCACGGGTGGGACAGGGCCGGAGAAAAACTGTTTTTT.

This clone has a handful of counts. The CDR3 is CASSLALAGLNTGELFF. The CDR3 bases are TGCGCCAGCAGCTTGGCGTTAGCGGGATTGAACACCGGGGAGCTGTTTTTT. The gene calls are TRBV5-1 and TRBJ2-2; the match to TRBD2 covers 8 bases. CDR1 is SGHRS, CDR2 YFSETQ, per germline. The V gene end was trimmed by 0 bases and the J gene end by 1 base; junction bases not matched to a gene: 5. CDR3 length: 17 amino acids.

The chain joins TRBV27 to TRBJ1-2; 7 bases map to TRBD1. CDR3 length: 14 residues. Germline trimming cut 3 bases from V and 7 bases from J; bases unmatched to any gene: 8. Germline loops: CDR1 MNHEY, CDR2 SMNVEV (reference sequence). For the CDR3, the DNA is TGTGCCAGCAGTTTGGGGCAGGGGGTTCCTGGCTACACCTTC. Translating it yields CASSLGQGVPGYTF.

This clone was recorded only once. The V gene is TRBV7-9, the J gene TRBJ1-1; D is unclear. Germline CDR1 reads SEHNR; CDR2 reads FQNEAQ (reference sequence). The CDR3 spans 12 residues. Trimming pared 2 bases from V and 4 bases from J, leaving 5 bases between. CDR3 sequence (DNA): TGTGCCAGCAGCTTACTCAGCACTGAAGCTTTCTTT. Translation gives CASSLLSTEAFF. The full variable domain, rest sourced from reference TRBV7-9 and TRBJ1-1, is DTGVSQNPRHKITKRGQNVTFRCDPISEHNRLYWYRQTLGQGPEFLTYFQNEAQLEKSRLLSDRFSAERPKGSFSTLEIQRTEQGDSAMYLCASSLLSTEAFFGQGTRLTVV.

The V gene is TRBV4-1, the J gene TRBJ2-3; TRBD2 aligns across 16 bases. J lost 2 bases, V lost 0 bases, and 8 bases had no gene match. Germline V gene data show CDR1 as MGHRA and CDR2 as YSYEKL. CDR3 length: 20 amino acids. The chain's CDR3 is CASSQDSGLAGGSYTDTQYF. The DNA of the CDR3 is TGCGCCAGCAGCCAAGATTCGGGACTAGCGGGAGGGAGTTACACAGATACGCAGTATTTT.

The chain combines TRBV27 with TRBJ2-7; maybe TRBD2 (5 bases). Germline V gene sequence: CDR1 MNHEY, CDR2 SMNVEV (reference sequence). V was shortened by 6 bases and J by 3 bases, with 12 bases between the two germline ends. The length of the CDR3 is 13 residues. The CDR3 DNA reads as TGTGCCAGCAGGCGGACGGGGAACTACGAGCAGTACTTC. It encodes CASRRTGNYEQYF.